The 7 T cell receptor beta chains listed next were all sequenced from one sample in a study of cytomegalovirus exposure and HLA in healthy donors. PCR used 60 Vbeta primers and 13 Jbeta primers. Assay used: immunoSEQ multiplex PCR; TCRdb lists only in-frame clones, some missing. The table has fewer than 120,000 clones, 65% to 80% seen once. Sequenced: PBMCs. The receptors derive from a man under 40 in good health and CMV-seropositive.

The chain combines TRBV15 with TRBJ2-5, with TRBD1 as a possible D gene (6 bases). The tail of the sequence fits TRBJ2-7 better, so the J call may be wrong. The CDR3 is made up of 17 amino acids. From germline, CDR1 is LNHNV and CDR2 YYDKDF (reference sequence). CDR3 sequence: CATSRDEGQSLRYEQYF. CDR3 sequence (DNA): TGTGCCACCAGCAGAGATGAAGGACAGTCCCTGAGGTACGAGCAGTACTTC.

The chain uses TRBV7-2 and TRBJ2-5, with a tentative D call TRBD2 (6 bases). Germline V gene sequence: CDR1 SGHTA, CDR2 FQGNSA. CDR3 size: 13 residues. Trimming left V 1 base short and J 9 bases short, with 12 bases between. The CDR3 region has the DNA TGTGCCAGCAGCTTAGGGGACTGGGGACCCCAGTACTTC. Its protein product is CASSLGDWGPQYF.

The chain carries TRBV6-1 and TRBJ1-2; perhaps TRBD1 as D (6 bases). CDR3 length: 14 residues. Per the germline V gene, CDR1 is MNHNS and CDR2 is SASEGT. The V and J ends lost 5 bases and 0 bases respectively, with 10 bases between them. The CDR3 spells CASSSRTANYGYTF. CDR3 DNA sequence: TGTGCCAGCAGTTCCCGGACAGCTAACTATGGCTACACCTTC.

V usage is TRBV27 and J usage is TRBJ2-7; D is uncertain. In germline, CDR1 is MNHEY, CDR2 SMNVEV (reference sequence). The CDR3 has 14 amino acids. V was pared by 2 bases and J by 0 bases, with 8 bases between. CDR3 residues: CASSLLAVSYEQYF. As DNA, the CDR3 is TGTGCCAGCAGTTTACTGGCAGTCTCCTACGAGCAGTACTTC.

V and J are TRBV18 and TRBJ1-3, with 11 bases fitting TRBD1. Germline assignment: CDR1 KGHSH and CDR2 LQKENI. V lost 0 bases and J lost 4; bases outside the gene matches: 5. This CDR3 has 17 residues. The CDR3 reads CASSPPRDRGIGNTIYF. The CDR3 DNA is TGTGCCAGCTCACCACCCCGGGACAGGGGGATAGGAAACACCATATATTTT.

V gene TRBV30 combines with J gene TRBJ2-7, with D possibly being TRBD1 (7 bases). Germline assignment: CDR1 GTSNPN and CDR2 SVGIG (reference sequence). This CDR3 is 13 amino acids long. V dropped 1 base and J dropped 6 bases, with 13 bases sitting between them. DNA for the CDR3: TGTGCCTGGAGTGACCGACAGGGAGGCGAGCAGTACTTC. It translates to CAWSDRQGGEQYF.

The V and J genes are TRBV6-5 and TRBJ2-2; 9 nucleotides match TRBD2. The CDR3 extends over 14 amino acids. V lost 5 bases and J lost 7; bases outside the gene matches: 5. The germline V gene encodes CDR1 MNHEY and CDR2 SVGAGI. The CDR3 bases are TGTGCCAGCAGTCAAAATAGCGGGGGCGGGGAGCTGTTTTTT. Its translation: CASSQNSGGGELFF.